This section outlines one T cell receptor beta chain sequence together with its context. The CDR3 runs to 12 residues. Germline CDR1 reads MNHNS; CDR2 reads SASEGT. Trimming removed 1 base from V and 6 bases from J, with 6 bases in between. As for time point: patch test 3, about 24 weeks after DPC sensitization. Treatment given: therapeutic diphenylcyclopropenone sensitization with weekly scalp DPC. This sample is drawn from a study of human T cells and chemical hapten exposure. Each CDR3 protein is one row after TCRdb ran MiXCR on the RACE reads. The sample has more than 100,000 distinct CDR3 sequences, about 11% seen once.

The rearrangement uses TRBV6-1 and TRBJ1-2; D is ambiguous. The sequencing used whole blood, collected in connection with sensitization to the hapten diphenylcyclopropenone (DPC). This TCR came from a woman aged 45 to 65 with alopecia areata. Some clones in this sample may be carry-over from other donors' samples. CDR3: CASSEGRDGYTF. CDR3 sequence (DNA): TGTGCCAGCAGTGAAGGCCGGGATGGCTACACCTTC.